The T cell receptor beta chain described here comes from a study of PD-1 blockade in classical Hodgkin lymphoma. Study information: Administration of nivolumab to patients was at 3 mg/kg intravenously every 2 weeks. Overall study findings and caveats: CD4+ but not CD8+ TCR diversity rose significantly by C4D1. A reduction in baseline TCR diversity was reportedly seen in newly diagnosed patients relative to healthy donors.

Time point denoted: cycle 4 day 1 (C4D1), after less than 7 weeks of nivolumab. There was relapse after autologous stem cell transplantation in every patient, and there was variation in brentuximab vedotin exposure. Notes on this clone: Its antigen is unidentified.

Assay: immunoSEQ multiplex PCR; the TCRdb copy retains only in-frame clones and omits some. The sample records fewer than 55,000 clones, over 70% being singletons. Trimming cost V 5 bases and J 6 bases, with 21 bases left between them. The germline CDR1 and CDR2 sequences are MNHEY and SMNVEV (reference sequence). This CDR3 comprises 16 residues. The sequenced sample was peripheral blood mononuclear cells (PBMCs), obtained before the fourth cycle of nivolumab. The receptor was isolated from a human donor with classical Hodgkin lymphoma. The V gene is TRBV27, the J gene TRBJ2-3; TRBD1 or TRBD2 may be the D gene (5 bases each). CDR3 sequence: CASSPTGTPLADTQYF. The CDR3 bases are TGTGCCAGCAGTCCAACCGGGACGCCGCTGGCCGATACGCAGTATTTT.